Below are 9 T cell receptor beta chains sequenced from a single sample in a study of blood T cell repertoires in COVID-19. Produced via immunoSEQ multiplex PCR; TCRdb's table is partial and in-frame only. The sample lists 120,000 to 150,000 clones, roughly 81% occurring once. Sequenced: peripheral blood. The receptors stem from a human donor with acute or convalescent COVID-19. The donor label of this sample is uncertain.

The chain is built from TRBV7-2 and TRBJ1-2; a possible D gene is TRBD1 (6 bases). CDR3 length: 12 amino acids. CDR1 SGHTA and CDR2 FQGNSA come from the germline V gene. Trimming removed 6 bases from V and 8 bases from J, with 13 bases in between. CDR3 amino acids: CASSHRVRGYTF. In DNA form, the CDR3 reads TGTGCCAGCAGTCACAGGGTCCGGGGCTACACCTTC.

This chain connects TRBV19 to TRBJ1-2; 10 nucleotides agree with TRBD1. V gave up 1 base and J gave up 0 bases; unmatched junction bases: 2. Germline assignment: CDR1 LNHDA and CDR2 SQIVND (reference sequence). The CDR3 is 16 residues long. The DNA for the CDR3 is TGTGCCAGTAGTATAGTGGGACAGGGGCCTAACTATGGCTACACCTTC. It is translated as CASSIVGQGPNYGYTF.

DNA of the CDR3: TGTGCCATCGGAGGCGGGAGGGGCGATGAGCAGTTCTTC. Its protein product is CAIGGGRGDEQFF. V usage is TRBV10-3 and J usage is TRBJ2-1, with 9 nucleotides matching TRBD2. CDR1 is ENHRY, CDR2 SYGVKD, per germline. CDR3 length equals 13 residues. V lost 8 bases to trimming and J lost 8 bases; unmatched junction nucleotides: 7.

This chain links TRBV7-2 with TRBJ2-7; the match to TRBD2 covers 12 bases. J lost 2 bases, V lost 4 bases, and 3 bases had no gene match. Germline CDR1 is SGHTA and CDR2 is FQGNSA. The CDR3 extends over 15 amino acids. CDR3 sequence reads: CASSSTSGRTYEQYV. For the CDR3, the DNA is TGTGCCAGCAGCTCCACTAGCGGGAGGACCTACGAGCAGTACGTC.

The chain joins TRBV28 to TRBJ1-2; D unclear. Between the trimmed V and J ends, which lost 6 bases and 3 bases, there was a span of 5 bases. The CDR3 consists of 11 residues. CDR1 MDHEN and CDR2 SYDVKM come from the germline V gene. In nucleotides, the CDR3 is TGTGCCAGCAGGCCAGACTATGGCTACACCTTC. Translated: CASRPDYGYTF.

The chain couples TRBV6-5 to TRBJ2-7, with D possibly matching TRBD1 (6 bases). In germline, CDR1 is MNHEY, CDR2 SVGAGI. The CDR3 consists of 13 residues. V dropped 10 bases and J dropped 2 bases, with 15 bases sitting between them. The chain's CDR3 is CATQRTGTYEQYV. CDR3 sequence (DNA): TGTGCCACCCAAAGAACAGGGACCTACGAGCAGTACGTC.

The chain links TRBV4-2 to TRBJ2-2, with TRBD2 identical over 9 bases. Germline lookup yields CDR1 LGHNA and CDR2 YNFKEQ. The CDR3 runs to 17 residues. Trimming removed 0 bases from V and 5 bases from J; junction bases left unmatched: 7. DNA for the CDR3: TGTGCCAGCAGCCAAGACGTAGCGGGAGTCGAGACCGGGGAGCTGTTTTTT. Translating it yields CASSQDVAGVETGELFF.

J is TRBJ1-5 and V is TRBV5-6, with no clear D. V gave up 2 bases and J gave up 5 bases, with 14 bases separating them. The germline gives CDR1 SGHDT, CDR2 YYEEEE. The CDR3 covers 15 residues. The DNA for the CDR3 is TGTGCCAGCAGCTTACGAGGGCAGAGTTATCAGCCCCAGCATTTT. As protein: CASSLRGQSYQPQHF.

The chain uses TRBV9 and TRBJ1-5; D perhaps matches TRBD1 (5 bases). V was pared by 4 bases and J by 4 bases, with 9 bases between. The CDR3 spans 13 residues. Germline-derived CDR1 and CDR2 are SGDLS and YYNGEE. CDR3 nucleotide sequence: TGTGCCAGCAGCTTGAAGGGGAATCAGCCCCAGCATTTT. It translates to CASSLKGNQPQHF.